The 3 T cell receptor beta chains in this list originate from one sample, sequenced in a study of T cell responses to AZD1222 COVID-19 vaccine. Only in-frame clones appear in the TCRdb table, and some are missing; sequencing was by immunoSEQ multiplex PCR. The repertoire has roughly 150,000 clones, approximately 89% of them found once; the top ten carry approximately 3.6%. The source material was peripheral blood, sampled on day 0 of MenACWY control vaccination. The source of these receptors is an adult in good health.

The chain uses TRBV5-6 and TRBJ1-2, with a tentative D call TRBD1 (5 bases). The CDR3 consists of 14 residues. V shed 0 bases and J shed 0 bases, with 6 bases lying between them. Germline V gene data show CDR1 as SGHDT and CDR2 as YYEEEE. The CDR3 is CASSLDRPNYGYTF. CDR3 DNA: TGTGCCAGCAGCTTGGACAGGCCTAACTATGGCTACACCTTC.

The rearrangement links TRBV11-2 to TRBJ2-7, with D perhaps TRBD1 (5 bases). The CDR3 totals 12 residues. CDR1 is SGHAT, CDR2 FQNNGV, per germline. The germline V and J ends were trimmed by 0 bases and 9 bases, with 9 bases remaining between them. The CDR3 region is CASSLEDKGQYF. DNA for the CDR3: TGTGCCAGCAGCTTAGAGGACAAAGGGCAGTACTTC.

CDR3 protein: CATQGQGSGTEAFF. The DNA for the CDR3 is TGTGCCACCCAAGGACAGGGGAGTGGCACTGAAGCTTTCTTT. The chain employs TRBV28 and TRBJ1-1; 9 bases agree with TRBD1. Trimming cost V 10 bases and J 4 bases; bases outside gene matches: 10. Germline V gives CDR1 MDHEN, CDR2 SYDVKM. CDR3 size: 14 residues.